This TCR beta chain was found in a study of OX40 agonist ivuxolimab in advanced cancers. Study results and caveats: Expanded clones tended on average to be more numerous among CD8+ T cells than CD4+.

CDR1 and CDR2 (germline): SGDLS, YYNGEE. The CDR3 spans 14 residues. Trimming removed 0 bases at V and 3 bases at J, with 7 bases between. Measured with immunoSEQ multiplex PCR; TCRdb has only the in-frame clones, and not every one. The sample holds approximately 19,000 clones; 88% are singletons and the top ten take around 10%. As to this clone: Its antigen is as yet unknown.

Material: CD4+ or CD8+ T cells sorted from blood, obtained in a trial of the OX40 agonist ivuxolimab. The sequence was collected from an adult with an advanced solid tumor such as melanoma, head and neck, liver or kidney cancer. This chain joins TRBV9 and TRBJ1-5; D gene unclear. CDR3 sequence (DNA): TGTGCCAGCAGCGTAGGGTTGGACAATCAGCCCCAGCATTTT. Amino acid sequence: CASSVGLDNQPQHF.